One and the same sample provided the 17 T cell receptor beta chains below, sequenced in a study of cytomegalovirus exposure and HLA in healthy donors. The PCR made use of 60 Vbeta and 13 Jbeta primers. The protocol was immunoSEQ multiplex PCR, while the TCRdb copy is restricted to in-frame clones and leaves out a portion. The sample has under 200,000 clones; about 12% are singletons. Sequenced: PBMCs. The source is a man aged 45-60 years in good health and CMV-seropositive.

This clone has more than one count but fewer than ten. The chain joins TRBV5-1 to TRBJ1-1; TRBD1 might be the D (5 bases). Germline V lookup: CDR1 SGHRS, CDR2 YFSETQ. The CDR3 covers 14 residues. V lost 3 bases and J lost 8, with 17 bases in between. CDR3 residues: CASSSGLPREEAFF. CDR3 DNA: TGCGCCAGCAGCTCGGGACTTCCCAGGGAGGAAGCTTTCTTT.

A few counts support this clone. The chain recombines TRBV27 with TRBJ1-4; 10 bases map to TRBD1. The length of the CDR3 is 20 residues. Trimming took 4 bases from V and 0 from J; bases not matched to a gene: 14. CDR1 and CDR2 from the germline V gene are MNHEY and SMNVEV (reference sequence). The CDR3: CASSSIFRDRGNPTNEKLFF. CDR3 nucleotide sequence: TGTGCCAGCAGTTCGATATTCCGGGACAGGGGTAACCCAACTAATGAAAAACTGTTTTTT.

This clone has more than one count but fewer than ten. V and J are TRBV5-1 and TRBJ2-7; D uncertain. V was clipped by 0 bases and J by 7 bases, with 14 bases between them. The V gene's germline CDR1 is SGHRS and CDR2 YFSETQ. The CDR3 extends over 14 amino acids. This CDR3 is CASSLDGSSREQYF. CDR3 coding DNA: TGCGCCAGCAGCTTGGACGGATCTAGTCGGGAGCAGTACTTC.

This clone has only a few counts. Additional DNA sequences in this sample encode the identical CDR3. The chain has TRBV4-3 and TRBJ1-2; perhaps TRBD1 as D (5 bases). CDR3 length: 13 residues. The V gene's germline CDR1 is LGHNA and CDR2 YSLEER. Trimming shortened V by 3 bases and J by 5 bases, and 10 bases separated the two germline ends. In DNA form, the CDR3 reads TGCGCCAGCAGCCAGGACGCAGGGTATGGCTACACCTTC. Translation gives CASSQDAGYGYTF.

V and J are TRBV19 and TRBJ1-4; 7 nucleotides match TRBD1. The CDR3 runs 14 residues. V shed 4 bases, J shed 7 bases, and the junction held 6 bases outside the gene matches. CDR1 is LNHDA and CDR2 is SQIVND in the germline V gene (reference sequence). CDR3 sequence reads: CASSKGGSGEKLFF. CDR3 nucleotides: TGTGCCAGTAGTAAAGGGGGCTCTGGTGAAAAACTGTTTTTT. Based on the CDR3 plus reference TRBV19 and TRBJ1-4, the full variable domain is DGGITQSPKYLFRKEGQNVTLSCEQNLNHDAMYWYRQDPGQGLRLIYYSQIVNDFQKGDIAEGYSVSREKKESFPLTVTSAQKNPTAFYLCASSKGGSGEKLFFGSGTQLSVL.

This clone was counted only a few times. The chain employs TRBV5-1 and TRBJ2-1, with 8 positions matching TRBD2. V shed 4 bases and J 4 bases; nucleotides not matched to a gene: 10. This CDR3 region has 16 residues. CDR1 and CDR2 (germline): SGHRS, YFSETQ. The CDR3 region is CASSTGGPLGYNEQFF. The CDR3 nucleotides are TGCGCCAGCAGCACGGGGGGGCCCCTGGGTTACAATGAGCAGTTCTTC.

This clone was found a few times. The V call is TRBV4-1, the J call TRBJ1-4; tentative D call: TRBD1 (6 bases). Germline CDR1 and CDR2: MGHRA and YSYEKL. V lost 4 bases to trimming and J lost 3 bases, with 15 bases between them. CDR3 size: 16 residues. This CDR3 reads CASSREGGSANEKLFF. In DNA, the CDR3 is TGCGCCAGCAGCCGAGAAGGGGGTTCGGCTAATGAAAAACTGTTTTTT.

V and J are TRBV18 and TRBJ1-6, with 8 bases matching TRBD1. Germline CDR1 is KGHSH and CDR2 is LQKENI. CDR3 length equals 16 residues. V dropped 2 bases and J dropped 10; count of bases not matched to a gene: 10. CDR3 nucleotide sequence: TGTGCCAGCTCACCAGATCCGACAGGGGCTGGATCACCCCTCCACTTT. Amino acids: CASSPDPTGAGSPLHF.

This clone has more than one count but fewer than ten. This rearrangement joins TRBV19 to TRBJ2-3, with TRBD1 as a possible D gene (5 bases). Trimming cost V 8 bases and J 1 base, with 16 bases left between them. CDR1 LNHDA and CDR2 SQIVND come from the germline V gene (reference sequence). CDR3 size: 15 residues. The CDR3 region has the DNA TGTGCCAGTTCCCCTGGGGTGGGGCGCACAGATACGCAGTATTTT. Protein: CASSPGVGRTDTQYF.

The CDR3 nucleotides are TGTGCTAGTGCCCACGGAGCGGGGGTTACAGATACGCAGTATTTT. Its protein is CASAHGAGVTDTQYF. This chain joins TRBV12-5 and TRBJ2-3; 8 bases fit TRBD2. The CDR3 spans 15 residues. From germline, CDR1 is LGHNT and CDR2 FRNRAP. Trimming cost V 7 bases and J 3 bases; bases outside gene matches: 9.

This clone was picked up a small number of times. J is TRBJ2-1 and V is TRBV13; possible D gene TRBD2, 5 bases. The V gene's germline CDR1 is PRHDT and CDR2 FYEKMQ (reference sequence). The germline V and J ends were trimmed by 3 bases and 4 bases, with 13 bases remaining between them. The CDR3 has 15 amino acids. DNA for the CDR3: TGTGCCAGCAGCTTCCGACGGACTGGTTACAATGAGCAGTTCTTC. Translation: CASSFRRTGYNEQFF. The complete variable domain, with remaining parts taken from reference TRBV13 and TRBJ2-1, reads AAGVIQSPRHLIKEKRETATLKCYPIPRHDTVYWYQQGPGQDPQFLISFYEKMQSDKGSIPDRFSAQQFSDYHSELNMSSLELGDSALYFCASSFRRTGYNEQFFGPGTRLTVL.

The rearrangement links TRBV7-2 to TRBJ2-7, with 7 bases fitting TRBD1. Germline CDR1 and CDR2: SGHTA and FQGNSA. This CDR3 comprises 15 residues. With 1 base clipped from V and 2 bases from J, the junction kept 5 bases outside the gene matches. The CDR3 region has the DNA TGTGCCAGCAGCTTAGTCGGGACAGTGACCTACGAGCAGTACTTC. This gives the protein CASSLVGTVTYEQYF.

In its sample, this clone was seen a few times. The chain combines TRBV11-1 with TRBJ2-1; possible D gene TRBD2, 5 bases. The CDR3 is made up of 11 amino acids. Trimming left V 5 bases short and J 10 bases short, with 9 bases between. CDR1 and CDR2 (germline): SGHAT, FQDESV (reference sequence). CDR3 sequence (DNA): TGTGCCAGCAGCCCGCCGGGGGAGCAGTTCTTC. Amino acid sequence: CASSPPGEQFF.

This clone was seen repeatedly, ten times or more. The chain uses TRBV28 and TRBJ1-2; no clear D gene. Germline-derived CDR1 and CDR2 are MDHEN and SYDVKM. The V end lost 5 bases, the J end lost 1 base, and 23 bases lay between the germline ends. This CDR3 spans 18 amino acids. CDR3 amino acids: CASSPGILGRHFNYGYTF. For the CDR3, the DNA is TGTGCCAGCAGTCCCGGGATTCTCGGCAGGCACTTTAACTATGGCTACACCTTC.

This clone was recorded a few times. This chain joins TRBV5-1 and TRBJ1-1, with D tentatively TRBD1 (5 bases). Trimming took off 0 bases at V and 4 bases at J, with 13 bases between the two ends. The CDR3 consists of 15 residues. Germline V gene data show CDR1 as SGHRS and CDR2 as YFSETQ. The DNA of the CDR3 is TGCGCCAGCAGCTTGGTAACGGAGGGGAGCACTGAAGCTTTCTTT. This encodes CASSLVTEGSTEAFF.

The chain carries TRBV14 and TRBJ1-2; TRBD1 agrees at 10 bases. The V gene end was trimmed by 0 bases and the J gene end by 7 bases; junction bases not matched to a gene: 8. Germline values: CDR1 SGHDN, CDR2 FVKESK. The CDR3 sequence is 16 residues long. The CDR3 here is CASSQEGRTGGFGYTF. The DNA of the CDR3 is TGTGCCAGCAGCCAAGAAGGCAGGACAGGGGGTTTTGGCTACACCTTC. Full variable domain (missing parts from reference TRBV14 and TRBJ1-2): EAGVTQFPSHSVIEKGQTVTLRCDPISGHDNLYWYRRVMGKEIKFLLHFVKESKQDESGMPNNRFLAERTGGTYSTLKVQPAELEDSGVYFCASSQEGRTGGFGYTFGSGTRLTVV.

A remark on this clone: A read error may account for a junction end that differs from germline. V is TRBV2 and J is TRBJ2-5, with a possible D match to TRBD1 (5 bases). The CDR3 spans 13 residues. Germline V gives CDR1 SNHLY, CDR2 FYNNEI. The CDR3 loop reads CASSGQMQEAQYF. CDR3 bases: TGTGCCAGCAGTGGACAGATGCAAGAGGCCCAGTACTTC.